A selection of T cell receptor beta chains follows, all from one sample in a study of T-cell memory formation after mild COVID-19. MiXCR, run by TCRdb on the 5' RACE reads, gives a single entry per CDR3 protein. There are 30,000 to 45,000 distinct CDR3 sequences in the sample; over 10% occur only once, and around 28% lies in the top ten. Sample: PBMCs or a T cell subset sorted from them (not recorded which). Every receptor here comes from a man aged 18 to 29 who had mild COVID-19 (a few samples of this study predate the infection). Cell type and time point are not known. Both conserved end residues are part of each CDR3. Fields, in order: CDR3 protein, CDR3 DNA, J gene, D gene, clone size, V gene. The D gene is left open where the match is weak. Some rows have no size entry. The others give once, few or many, or a class for an expanded clone.

CDR3 protein: CASSLGVLVGADTQYF; CDR3 DNA: TGCGCCAGCAGCTTGGGAGTCCTCGTAGGTGCGGATACGCAGTATTTT; J gene: TRBJ2-3; D gene: .; clone size: many; V gene: TRBV5-1
CDR3 protein: CASSYPGTSGGSYNEQFF; CDR3 DNA: TGTGCCAGCAGTTACCCCGGGACTAGCGGGGGGTCCTACAATGAGCAGTTCTTC; J gene: TRBJ2-1; D gene: TRBD2; clone size: .; V gene: TRBV6-2/TRBV6-3
CDR3 protein: CASSSFSTGLAGGLNIQYF; CDR3 DNA: TGTGCCAGCAGTTCCTTTTCCACGGGACTAGCGGGGGGGTTGAACATTCAGTACTTC; J gene: TRBJ2-4; D gene: TRBD2; clone size: many; V gene: TRBV6-4
CDR3 protein: CASSPSGDTSYEQYF; CDR3 DNA: TGTGCCAGCAGCCCTAGCGGGGATACCTCCTACGAGCAGTACTTC; J gene: TRBJ2-7; D gene: TRBD2; clone size: many; V gene: TRBV12-3/TRBV12-4
CDR3 protein: CASSYSTGSGTDTQYF; CDR3 DNA: TGTGCCAGCAGTTACTCGACAGGGAGTGGCACAGATACGCAGTATTTT; J gene: TRBJ2-3; D gene: TRBD1; clone size: many; V gene: TRBV6-5
CDR3 protein: CSASSHGGNYGYTF; CDR3 DNA: TGCAGTGCTAGTTCCCACGGAGGGAACTATGGCTACACCTTC; J gene: TRBJ1-2; D gene: .; clone size: .; V gene: TRBV20-1
CDR3 protein: CASSPRTYNEQFF; CDR3 DNA: TGTGCCAGCTCACCAAGGACATACAATGAGCAGTTCTTC; J gene: TRBJ2-1; D gene: .; clone size: many; V gene: TRBV18
CDR3 protein: CASTSAGLQSSYNEQFF; CDR3 DNA: TGTGCCAGCACATCTGCGGGGCTCCAGAGCTCCTACAATGAGCAGTTCTTC; J gene: TRBJ2-1; D gene: .; clone size: medium-sized; V gene: TRBV28
CDR3 protein: CASSFLETGGTDTQYF; CDR3 DNA: TGTGCCAGCAGTTTTCTTGAGACAGGGGGCACAGATACGCAGTATTTT; J gene: TRBJ2-3; D gene: TRBD1; clone size: many; V gene: TRBV28
CDR3 protein: CASSLAPGGEGSTDTQYF; CDR3 DNA: TGCGCCAGCAGCTTGGCCCCAGGGGGCGAGGGAAGCACAGATACGCAGTATTTT; J gene: TRBJ2-3; D gene: TRBD1; clone size: many; V gene: TRBV5-1
CDR3 protein: CASRKGLQETQYF; CDR3 DNA: TGCGCCAGCCGTAAAGGACTACAAGAGACCCAGTACTTC; J gene: TRBJ2-5; D gene: .; clone size: .; V gene: TRBV5-1
CDR3 protein: CASSQASGLGAFF; CDR3 DNA: TGTGCCAGCAGCCAAGCTTCGGGGTTAGGGGCTTTCTTT; J gene: TRBJ1-1; D gene: .; clone size: many; V gene: TRBV16
CDR3 protein: CAWKGRFFSIGQYF; CDR3 DNA: TGTGCCTGGAAGGGCAGATTCTTTAGTATTGGGCAGTACTTC; J gene: TRBJ2-7; D gene: .; clone size: many; V gene: TRBV30
CDR3 protein: CSAPSGGYTDTQYF; CDR3 DNA: TGCAGTGCTCCTAGCGGGGGGTACACAGATACGCAGTATTTT; J gene: TRBJ2-3; D gene: TRBD2; clone size: many; V gene: TRBV20-1
CDR3 protein: CASSPVDRANTGELFF; CDR3 DNA: TGTGCCAGCAGCCCGGTGGACAGGGCGAACACCGGGGAGCTGTTTTTT; J gene: TRBJ2-2; D gene: TRBD1; clone size: many; V gene: TRBV5-6
CDR3 protein: CSAGDRAGNTIYF; CDR3 DNA: TGCAGCGCCGGGGACAGGGCTGGAAACACCATATATTTT; J gene: TRBJ1-3; D gene: TRBD1; clone size: .; V gene: TRBV29-1
CDR3 protein: CASSISPGPEAFF; CDR3 DNA: TGTGCCAGTAGTATATCTCCGGGACCTGAAGCTTTCTTT; J gene: TRBJ1-1; D gene: .; clone size: .; V gene: TRBV19
CDR3 protein: CSARRQTINEKLFF; CDR3 DNA: TGCAGTGCTAGACGGCAGACTATTAATGAAAAACTGTTTTTT; J gene: TRBJ1-4; D gene: .; clone size: .; V gene: TRBV20-1
CDR3 protein: CSARPPGGIHEQFF; CDR3 DNA: TGCAGTGCTAGACCCCCCGGGGGGATCCATGAGCAGTTCTTC; J gene: TRBJ2-1; D gene: TRBD2; clone size: many; V gene: TRBV20-1
CDR3 protein: CASSSLQTSGGARSGEQFF; CDR3 DNA: TGTGCCAGCAGCTCGCTCCAGACTAGCGGGGGGGCTAGGTCTGGTGAGCAGTTCTTC; J gene: TRBJ2-1; D gene: TRBD2; clone size: .; V gene: TRBV12-3/TRBV12-4
CDR3 protein: CASSPDRTHEQFF; CDR3 DNA: TGTGCCAGCAGCCCCGACCGGACACATGAGCAGTTCTTC; J gene: TRBJ2-1; D gene: .; clone size: many; V gene: TRBV7-2
CDR3 protein: CASSLYPQGGASSYNEQFF; CDR3 DNA: TGTGCCAGCAGCTTATACCCCCAAGGCGGGGCAAGCTCCTACAATGAGCAGTTCTTC; J gene: TRBJ2-1; D gene: .; clone size: many; V gene: TRBV11-2
CDR3 protein: CASSPPEGVDTQYF; CDR3 DNA: TGTGCCAGCTCACCACCCGAGGGGGTAGATACGCAGTATTTT; J gene: TRBJ2-3; D gene: .; clone size: many; V gene: TRBV18
CDR3 protein: CASRDTGAQQYF; CDR3 DNA: TGTGCCAGCAGGGATACGGGCGCCCAGCAGTACTTC; J gene: TRBJ2-7; D gene: .; clone size: few; V gene: TRBV6-2/TRBV6-3
CDR3 protein: CASSLLLNQETQYF; CDR3 DNA: TGCGCCAGCAGCTTGTTACTCAACCAAGAGACCCAGTACTTC; J gene: TRBJ2-5; D gene: .; clone size: many; V gene: TRBV5-1
CDR3 protein: CASRSTQGIGELFF; CDR3 DNA: TGTGCCAGCAGGTCAACTCAGGGGATCGGGGAGCTGTTTTTT; J gene: TRBJ2-2; D gene: .; clone size: .; V gene: TRBV7-9
CDR3 protein: CASSPWTGDNEQFF; CDR3 DNA: TGTGCCAGCAGCCCCTGGACAGGAGACAATGAGCAGTTCTTC; J gene: TRBJ2-1; D gene: TRBD1; clone size: many; V gene: TRBV7-3
CDR3 protein: CASRSGQTEAFF; CDR3 DNA: TGTGCCAGCAGATCCGGACAGACTGAAGCTTTCTTT; J gene: TRBJ1-1; D gene: .; clone size: .; V gene: TRBV5-4
CDR3 protein: CAISEERTAQETQFF; CDR3 DNA: TGTGCCATCAGTGAGGAAAGGACAGCTCAAGAGACCCAGTTCTTC; J gene: TRBJ2-1; D gene: .; clone size: .; V gene: TRBV10-3
CDR3 protein: CASSTNRGLAKNIQYF; CDR3 DNA: TGTGCCAGCAGCACGAACAGGGGGTTAGCCAAAAACATTCAGTACTTC; J gene: TRBJ2-4; D gene: TRBD1; clone size: many; V gene: TRBV7-9
CDR3 protein: CASSSRLEVETQYF; CDR3 DNA: TGTGCCAGCAGCAGCAGGCTAGAAGTTGAGACCCAGTACTTC; J gene: TRBJ2-5; D gene: .; clone size: few; V gene: TRBV11-2
CDR3 protein: CASSSRRDGTDTQYF; CDR3 DNA: TGTGCCAGCAGCTCGCGTCGGGACGGCACAGATACGCAGTATTTT; J gene: TRBJ2-3; D gene: .; clone size: .; V gene: TRBV7-8
CDR3 protein: CASSSGGGDTEAFF; CDR3 DNA: TGTGCCAGCAGCTCAGGGGGTGGGGACACTGAAGCTTTCTTT; J gene: TRBJ1-1; D gene: TRBD1; clone size: many; V gene: TRBV5-8
CDR3 protein: CASSPLAGSYNEQFF; CDR3 DNA: TGTGCCAGCAGCCCCCTAGCGGGCTCCTACAATGAGCAGTTCTTC; J gene: TRBJ2-1; D gene: TRBD2; clone size: many; V gene: TRBV7-3
CDR3 protein: CASSLLSPEYYNEQFF; CDR3 DNA: TGTGCCAGCAGCTTATTGTCCCCGGAGTACTACAATGAGCAGTTCTTC; J gene: TRBJ2-1; D gene: .; clone size: many; V gene: TRBV11-2
CDR3 protein: CASSEPNRGGRIYEQYF; CDR3 DNA: TGCGCCAGCAGTGAGCCTAATAGGGGTGGACGGATCTACGAGCAGTACTTC; J gene: TRBJ2-7; D gene: .; clone size: many; V gene: TRBV10-1
CDR3 protein: CASRTGASYEQYF; CDR3 DNA: TGCGCCAGCAGGACAGGTGCCTCCTACGAGCAGTACTTC; J gene: TRBJ2-7; D gene: .; clone size: many; V gene: TRBV5-1
CDR3 protein: CSAPKRGGLETQYF; CDR3 DNA: TGCAGTGCCCCAAAGCGGGGGGGCCTCGAGACCCAGTACTTC; J gene: TRBJ2-5; D gene: TRBD2; clone size: many; V gene: TRBV20-1
CDR3 protein: CASSPTLARTDTQYF; CDR3 DNA: TGTGCCAGCAGTCCTACTCTAGCGCGAACAGATACGCAGTATTTT; J gene: TRBJ2-3; D gene: .; clone size: few; V gene: TRBV2
CDR3 protein: CASSYMYRGRNEQYF; CDR3 DNA: TGTGCCAGCAGCTACATGTACAGGGGCAGGAACGAGCAGTACTTC; J gene: TRBJ2-7; D gene: TRBD1; clone size: .; V gene: TRBV7-6
CDR3 protein: CASRAEGYGNTIYF; CDR3 DNA: TGTGCCAGCAGGGCAGAAGGTTACGGAAACACCATATATTTT; J gene: TRBJ1-3; D gene: .; clone size: few; V gene: TRBV27
CDR3 protein: CASSLGIDRADRETQYF; CDR3 DNA: TGCGCCAGCAGCTTGGGGATAGACAGGGCTGACCGAGAGACCCAGTACTTC; J gene: TRBJ2-5; D gene: TRBD1; clone size: many; V gene: TRBV5-1